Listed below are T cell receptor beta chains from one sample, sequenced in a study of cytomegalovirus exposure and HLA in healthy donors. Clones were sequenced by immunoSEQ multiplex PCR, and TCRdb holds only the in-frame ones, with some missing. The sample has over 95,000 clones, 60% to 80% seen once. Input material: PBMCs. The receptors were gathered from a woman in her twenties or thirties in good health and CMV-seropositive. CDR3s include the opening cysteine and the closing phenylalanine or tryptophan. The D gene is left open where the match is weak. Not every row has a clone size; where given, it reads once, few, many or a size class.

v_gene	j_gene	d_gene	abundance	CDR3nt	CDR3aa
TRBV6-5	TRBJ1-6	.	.	TGTGCCAGCAGCCCCGAGCCGGAGAATGCCCTCCACTTT	CASSPEPENALHF
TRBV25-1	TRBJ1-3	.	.	TGTGCCAGCAGTGCAACCGGGATCTCTGGAAACACCATATATTTT	CASSATGISGNTIYF
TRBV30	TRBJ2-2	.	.	TGTGCCTGGAGTGGGACAATGAACACCGGGGAGCTGTTTTTT	CAWSGTMNTGELFF
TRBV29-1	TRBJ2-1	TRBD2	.	TGCAGCGTTTTTAGCGGGAGGGGGAATGATGAGCAGTTCTTC	CSVFSGRGNDEQFF
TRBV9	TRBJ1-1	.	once	TGTGCCAGCAGCGCGAGCGGGGCAAACACTGAAGCTTTCTTT	CASSASGANTEAFF
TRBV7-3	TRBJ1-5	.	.	TGTGCCAGCAGCGTTACCCCAGGGCAGCCCCAGCATTTT	CASSVTPGQPQHF
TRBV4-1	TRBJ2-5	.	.	TGCGCCAGCAGCCAAGCGGTGCAAGAGACCCAGTACTTC	CASSQAVQETQYF
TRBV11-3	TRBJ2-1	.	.	TGTGCCAGCAGCACCTATGAGGCGGGGCTTAAGAGCAATGAGCAGTTCTTC	CASSTYEAGLKSNEQFF
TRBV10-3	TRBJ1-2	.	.	TGTGCCATCAGCAGGGTCGGACCTAACTATGGCTACACCTTC	CAISRVGPNYGYTF
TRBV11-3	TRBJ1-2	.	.	TGTGCCAGCAGCAACCCGGGACAAGCGAACTATGGCTACACCTTC	CASSNPGQANYGYTF
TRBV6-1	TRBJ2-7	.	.	TGTGCCAGCAGTGAGCGCCTGAGCTCCTACGAGCAGTACTTC	CASSERLSSYEQYF
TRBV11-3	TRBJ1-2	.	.	TGTGCCAGCAGCTCGCGGACAGAGGAGGACACCTTC	CASSSRTEEDTF
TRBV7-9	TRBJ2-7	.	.	TGTGCCAGCAGCTCCTTAATGGACAGACCCTACGAGCAGTACTTC	CASSSLMDRPYEQYF
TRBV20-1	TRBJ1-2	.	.	TGCAGTGCTGGGCCCGGGGGTGGCTACACCTTC	CSAGPGGGYTF
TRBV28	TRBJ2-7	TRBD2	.	TGTGCCAGCAGTTCACCCCCCAGCGGGGGCGAGCAGTACTTC	CASSSPPSGGEQYF
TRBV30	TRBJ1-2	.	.	TGTGCCTGGAGTGCAGGCCCTTACGATGGCTACACCTTC	CAWSAGPYDGYTF
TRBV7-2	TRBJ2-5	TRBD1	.	TGTGCCAGCAGCCTGGGACAGGCGGACCAAGAGACCCAGTACTTC	CASSLGQADQETQYF
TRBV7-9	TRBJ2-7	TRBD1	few	TGTGCCAGCAGCTTAGCTGGGACAGCACGCTACGAGCAGTACTTC	CASSLAGTARYEQYF
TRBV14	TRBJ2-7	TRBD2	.	TGTGCCAGCAGCCCCGGGCCGGGACTAGCGGGCGAGCAGTACTTC	CASSPGPGLAGEQYF